The 18 T cell receptor beta chains below all came from one sample that was sequenced in a study of cytomegalovirus exposure and HLA in healthy donors. 60 Vbeta and 13 Jbeta primers were used in PCR. The protocol was immunoSEQ multiplex PCR, while the TCRdb copy is restricted to in-frame clones and leaves out a portion. The sample includes approximately 170,000 clones, around 81% of them seen just once. The material sequenced was PBMCs. All receptors derive from a man aged 40-49 years in good health and CMV-seronegative.

The rearrangement joins TRBV27 to TRBJ2-2; TRBD2 might be the D (6 bases). CDR1 MNHEY and CDR2 SMNVEV come from the germline V gene (reference sequence). V was clipped by 2 bases and J by 4 bases, with 23 bases between them. The CDR3 contains 19 residues. The CDR3 loop reads CASSLGSGTSPSITGELFF. The CDR3 DNA is TGTGCCAGCAGTTTAGGGTCAGGGACTTCCCCGTCCATCACCGGGGAGCTGTTTTTT.

The V gene is TRBV7-8, the J gene TRBJ2-3; weak D call: TRBD1 (5 bases). The V gene's germline CDR1 is SGHVS and CDR2 FQNEAQ. The CDR3 has 14 amino acids. The V gene lost 3 bases and the J gene lost 2 bases, with 9 bases spanning the gap. Here the CDR3 DNA reads TGTGCCAGCAGCTTGGGGCTGAACACAGATACGCAGTATTTT. Translating gives CASSLGLNTDTQYF. Using reference TRBV7-8 and TRBJ2-3 for the parts outside the CDR3, the full variable domain is GAGVSQSPRYKVAKRGQDVALRCDPISGHVSLFWYQQALGQGPEFLTYFQNEAQLDKSGLPSDRFFAERPEGSVSTLKIQRTQQEDSAVYLCASSLGLNTDTQYFGPGTRLTVL.

Note on this clone: The junction and the germline gene differ at one end; a read error may be behind it. The genes are TRBV7-3 and TRBJ2-4; tentatively, D is TRBD2 (7 bases). The V gene's germline CDR1 is SGHTA and CDR2 FQGTGA. CDR3 size: 17 residues. CDR3 amino acids: CASSLRGGHLAKNSQYF. The CDR3 DNA reads TGTGCCAGCAGCTTAAGGGGGGGACATCTCGCCAAAAACAGTCAGTACTTC.

This chain connects TRBV28 to TRBJ2-1, with 8 bases aligning to TRBD2. The germline V gene encodes CDR1 MDHEN and CDR2 SYDVKM. Trimming cost V 7 bases and J 9 bases; bases outside gene matches: 17. This CDR3 comprises 16 residues. The CDR3 DNA reads TGTGCCAGCATACCTCCCTTGTCGGGAGGGCCGGGTGAGCAGTTCTTC. Translated, it gives CASIPPLSGGPGEQFF.

The rearrangement joins TRBV19 to TRBJ2-1, with 13 bases that match TRBD2. From germline, CDR1 is LNHDA and CDR2 SQIVND (reference sequence). This CDR3 contains 16 residues. Trimming cost V 5 bases and J 4 bases; bases outside gene matches: 5. The CDR3 reads CASSGRLAGGYNEQFF. The CDR3, as DNA: TGTGCCAGTAGTGGTCGACTAGCGGGAGGTTACAATGAGCAGTTCTTC.

V usage is TRBV9 and J usage is TRBJ2-3, with D possibly matching TRBD1 (5 bases). V lost 3 bases to trimming and J lost 0 bases, with 5 bases between them. The CDR3 is 13 residues long. Germline lookup yields CDR1 SGDLS and CDR2 YYNGEE. The CDR3 sequence: CASSEGSTDTQYF. CDR3 coding DNA: TGTGCCAGCAGCGAGGGGAGCACAGATACGCAGTATTTT. Full variable domain (rest looked up from reference TRBV9 and TRBJ2-3): DSGVTQTPKHLITATGQRVTLRCSPRSGDLSVYWYQQSLDQGLQFLIQYYNGEERAKGNILERFSAQQFPDLHSELNLSSLELGDSALYFCASSEGSTDTQYFGPGTRLTVL.

This clone was detected once. V usage is TRBV19 and J usage is TRBJ2-2; 8 bases map to TRBD2. V lost 4 bases and J lost 6; bases outside the gene matches: 13. Germline CDR1 LNHDA, CDR2 SQIVND (reference sequence). This CDR3 comprises 17 residues. The CDR3 region has the DNA TGTGCCAGTAGTACCCAGGGGACTAGTTATGTACCCGGGGAGCTGTTTTTT. This translates into CASSTQGTSYVPGELFF.

This sequence joins TRBV27 and TRBJ1-1; a possible D gene is TRBD1 (5 bases). Looked up from germline, CDR1 is MNHEY and CDR2 is SMNVEV (reference sequence). Trimming left V 2 bases short and J 4 bases short, with 11 bases between. This CDR3 has 14 residues. The CDR3: CASSLQRRGTEAFF. DNA of the CDR3: TGTGCCAGCAGTTTACAGAGGAGGGGCACTGAAGCTTTCTTT.

The V gene is TRBV27, the J gene TRBJ1-5; D might be TRBD1 (6 bases). The CDR3 has 14 amino acids. Trimming shortened V by 2 bases and J by 7 bases, and 12 bases separated the two germline ends. CDR1 MNHEY and CDR2 SMNVEV come from the germline V gene (reference sequence). The CDR3 DNA follows: TGTGCCAGCAGTTTACAGGGGATTAGACAGCCCCAGCATTTT. Protein product: CASSLQGIRQPQHF.

This clone was seen just once. V is TRBV7-2 and J is TRBJ2-5; D unclear. The CDR3 is 12 amino acids. Germline V CDR1 and CDR2: SGHTA, FQGNSA. Trimming took off 5 bases at V and 4 bases at J, with 8 bases between the two ends. CDR3 loop: CASSDTLETQYF. In DNA form, the CDR3 reads TGTGCCAGCAGCGATACTCTAGAGACCCAGTACTTC.

The gene calls are TRBV2 and TRBJ2-5, with TRBD2 matching 7 bases. Germline CDR1 SNHLY, CDR2 FYNNEI. The V gene end was trimmed by 2 bases and the J gene end by 4 bases; junction bases not matched to a gene: 1. This CDR3 spans 13 amino acids. CDR3 protein: CASSEPGGETQYF. For the CDR3, the DNA is TGTGCCAGCAGTGAACCGGGGGGAGAGACCCAGTACTTC.

The chain links TRBV7-3 to TRBJ2-1, with no clear D. V was trimmed by 5 bases and J by 6 bases, leaving 14 bases between them. Germline CDR1 reads SGHTA; CDR2 reads FQGTGA. This CDR3 has 14 residues. In DNA form, the CDR3 reads TGTGCCAGCAGCCCCCAGAGGAGTGTCAATGAGCAGTTCTTC. Translated, it gives CASSPQRSVNEQFF.

The sample holds a few counts of this clone. The chain's CDR3 is CASSWSGFSYNEQFF. As DNA, the CDR3 is TGTGCCAGCAGTTGGTCGGGGTTCTCCTACAATGAGCAGTTCTTC. This chain links TRBV6-5 with TRBJ2-1; weak D call: TRBD2 (5 bases). In germline, CDR1 is MNHEY, CDR2 SVGAGI. The V gene lost 4 bases and the J gene lost 0 bases, with 10 bases spanning the gap. CDR3 length equals 15 residues.

V gene TRBV19 combines with J gene TRBJ2-5; D may be TRBD1 (6 bases). V lost 5 bases and J lost 1, with 11 bases in between. Germline-derived CDR1 and CDR2 are LNHDA and SQIVND (reference sequence). This CDR3 is 14 amino acids long. The CDR3, as DNA: TGTGCCAGTAGTTCGGCGGACAGCCAAGAGACCCAGTACTTC. Its translation is CASSSADSQETQYF.

This sequence joins TRBV11-3 and TRBJ2-1; 7 positions match TRBD2. In germline, CDR1 is SGHNT, CDR2 YENEEA. V shed 3 bases and J 10 bases; nucleotides not matched to a gene: 0. The CDR3 contains 11 residues. The CDR3 protein is CASSLGLEQFF. The CDR3 region has the DNA TGTGCCAGCAGCTTGGGACTAGAGCAGTTCTTC. Full variable domain (rest looked up from reference TRBV11-3 and TRBJ2-1): EAGVVQSPRYKIIEKKQPVAFWCNPISGHNTLYWYLQNLGQGPELLIRYENEEAVDDSQLPKDRFSAERLKGVDSTLKIQPAELGDSAVYLCASSLGLEQFFGPGTRLTVL.

J is TRBJ2-7 and V is TRBV11-2; TRBD2 matches at 7 bases. The V gene end was trimmed by 6 bases and the J gene end by 5 bases; junction bases not matched to a gene: 4. Germline V lookup: CDR1 SGHAT, CDR2 FQNNGV. There are 12 residues in the CDR3. The CDR3 loop reads CASRLGGDEQYF. The CDR3 nucleotides read TGTGCCAGCAGGCTGGGGGGGGACGAGCAGTACTTC.

This clone has just a few counts. The chain combines TRBV28 with TRBJ2-3; the D gene is possibly TRBD2 (6 bases). V was trimmed by 4 bases and J by 11 bases, leaving 19 bases between them. The CDR3 consists of 14 residues. Germline V lookup: CDR1 MDHEN, CDR2 SYDVKM. CDR3 nucleotides: TGTGCCAGCAGTTCCTCCGGGACCGGGAGTCGGCAGTATTTT. Its translation: CASSSSGTGSRQYF.

In this sample, this clone turned up a few times. The V gene is TRBV11-2, the J gene TRBJ2-3; 7 bases map to TRBD1. CDR3 size: 15 residues. CDR1 and CDR2 (germline): SGHAT, FQNNGV. V gave up 4 bases and J gave up 1 base; unmatched junction bases: 5. CDR3 nucleotide sequence: TGTGCCAGCAGCTGGGGAACAGGGGGCACAGATACGCAGTATTTT. Its protein is CASSWGTGGTDTQYF. Complete variable domain (other parts from reference TRBV11-2 and TRBJ2-3): EAGVAQSPRYKIIEKRQSVAFWCNPISGHATLYWYQQILGQGPKLLIQFQNNGVVDDSQLPKDRFSAERLKGVDSTLKIQPAKLEDSAVYLCASSWGTGGTDTQYFGPGTRLTVL.